This is a list of T cell receptor beta chains from one sample in a study of cytomegalovirus exposure and HLA in healthy donors. Clones were sequenced by immunoSEQ multiplex PCR, and TCRdb holds only the in-frame ones, with some missing. The sample holds more than 95,000 clones, 75% seen once. Sequencing was done on a sample of PBMCs. These receptor sequences come from a woman aged 50 to 60 in good health and CMV-seronegative. CDR3s include the opening cysteine and the closing phenylalanine or tryptophan.

v_call	cdr3_aa
TRBV7-3	CASSPPRTSGTYNEQFF
TRBV27	CATGLAGVSYEQYF
TRBV6-1	CASSEVSDYGYTF
TRBV7-9	CASSLGGYQPQHF
TRBV4-2	CASSPYSETSGSEQFF
TRBV27	CASSPRLVGYEQYF
TRBV7-2	CASSSFGQQETQYF
TRBV28	CASGGTSGSVSKNIQYF
TRBV4-1	CASSQGVTSGRARETQYF
TRBV6-4	CASSGGSGRNEQFF
TRBV5-8	CASSFRRYNEQFF
TRBV19	CASRDRDNTEAFF
TRBV7-6	CASSLAQDGAGASYEQYF
TRBV7-2	CASSPGLSGRADGADTQYF
TRBV19	CASRGEGLWDGYTF
TRBV7-9	CASSLGVGTGDEKLFF
TRBV5-1	CASSLFWLGDTEAFF
TRBV6-5	CASRGQGLANVLTF
TRBV30	CAWSGAGGIWGKNIQYF
TRBV30	CAWGRDRALNTIYF
TRBV11-1	CASSTPTGGGWTEAFF
TRBV27	CASSPLDTPYEQYF
TRBV28	CASTFMGGDQPQHF
TRBV28	CASSLSLLTNEQYF
TRBV7-2	CASSLAVTSTDTQYF
TRBV30	CAWMDRGRVNTGELFF
TRBV28	CASSDRNYGYTF
TRBV11-3	CASSLGPGYEQYF
TRBV29-1	CSAGTSGSGDTQYF
TRBV18	CASSEGQSSYNEQFF
TRBV28	CASSPVQGDEQYF
TRBV5-1	CASSLTGQNNQPQHF
TRBV7-2	CASELAGVKTQYF
TRBV7-9	CASSLGLRREVTYNEQFF
TRBV7-9	CASSRGTSGLEPLADTQYF
TRBV4-3	CASSQGHPRNEQFF
TRBV28	CASTLGQGVTEAFF
TRBV11-1	CASSFDLAGGRQETQYF
TRBV7-2	CASSLVSQGRETQYF
TRBV30	CAWTSRGWNEQFF
TRBV2	CASSTTGPGELFF
TRBV5-1	CASSLGYGEVNEQFF
TRBV5-1	CASSSMENQETQYF
TRBV2	CASRDNNQPQHF
TRBV5-1	CASSLSREDYGYTF
TRBV27	CASSLEVGGEQYF
TRBV11-2	CASSINPGQGVDTQYF